The 30 T cell receptor beta chains below all came from one sample that was sequenced in a study of T cell changes during pregnancy in multiple sclerosis (dated by TCRdb to between 2017 and 2020). The library was generated by the immunoSEQ multiplex PCR assay. TCRdb limited this immuneACCESS table to in-frame rearrangements with V and J called. A share of clones is missing; checked studies link under half to unresolved V genes, and the rest is unexplained. This sample comprises 35,000 to 45,000 clones, over 75% of them detected only once. Around 0.47% of the sample comes from the top ten. Source: CD4+ T cells from peripheral blood mononuclear cells, taken in the first trimester of pregnancy. The source of these receptors is a female donor in good health, enrolled as a control in a pregnancy study.

On this clone itself: A read error may account for a junction end that differs from germline. The V gene is TRBV10-3, the J gene TRBJ1-5, with D perhaps matching TRBD1 (5 bases). The V gene's germline CDR1 is ENHRY and CDR2 SYGVKD. The CDR3 loop spans 16 amino acids. CDR3 loop: CAIGALKDKPNRPQHF. CDR3 nucleotides: TGTGCCATCGGGGCCCTGAAAGACAAGCCCAATCGGCCCCAGCATTTT.

The rearrangement links TRBV28 to TRBJ1-4, with D possibly TRBD1 on 6 matching bases. The germline CDR1 and CDR2 sequences are MDHEN and SYDVKM. The CDR3 is made up of 16 amino acids. Trimming took off 6 bases at V and 3 bases at J, with 17 bases between the two ends. The CDR3 spells CASSIVMGAANEKLFF. CDR3 coding DNA: TGTGCCAGCAGCATCGTCATGGGGGCGGCTAATGAAAAACTGTTTTTT.

The chain couples TRBV2 to TRBJ2-1; 7 nucleotides match TRBD2. The length of the CDR3 is 13 residues. The germline gives CDR1 SNHLY, CDR2 FYNNEI. V lost 8 bases and J lost 15; bases outside the gene matches: 16. The CDR3 coding sequence is TGTGCCAGCGGAGATGGTAGGCGGGGGAGTAGGTTCTTC. It yields the protein CASGDGRRGSRFF.

V is TRBV4-3 and J is TRBJ2-7; TRBD2 matches 11 bases. CDR3 length: 15 residues. Germline V CDR1 and CDR2: LGHNA, YSLEER. V lost 5 bases and J lost 4; bases outside the gene matches: 7. CDR3 amino acids: CASSKGTSGSYEQYF. Written as DNA, the CDR3 is TGCGCCAGCAGCAAAGGGACTAGCGGTTCGTACGAGCAGTACTTC.

This chain uses TRBV10-3 with TRBJ2-7; tentatively, D is TRBD1 (6 bases). The CDR3 contains 13 residues. The V end lost 10 bases, the J end lost 0 bases, and 13 bases lay between the germline ends. Looked up from germline, CDR1 is ENHRY and CDR2 is SYGVKD. CDR3 sequence reads: CATSGAASYEQYF. The DNA of the CDR3 is TGTGCCACATCAGGGGCGGCCTCCTACGAGCAGTACTTC.

The chain employs TRBV25-1 and TRBJ1-6; 7 bases align to TRBD1. The CDR3 covers 14 residues. The germline V gene encodes CDR1 MGHDK and CDR2 SYGVNS. The junction had 8 bases not matched to a gene; V was cut back by 8 bases and J by 7 bases. CDR3 DNA: TGTGCCAGCGGAAAGGAACAGGGGAATTCACCCCTCCACTTT. Its translation is CASGKEQGNSPLHF.

The genes are TRBV28 and TRBJ2-6; D is possibly TRBD2 (6 bases). Trimming left V 7 bases short and J 0 bases short, with 7 bases between. CDR1 and CDR2 from the germline V gene are MDHEN and SYDVKM. The CDR3 loop spans 14 amino acids. The CDR3 spells CASMGGSGANVLTF. Here the CDR3 DNA reads TGTGCCAGCATGGGGGGCTCTGGGGCCAACGTCCTGACTTTC.

This chain uses TRBV25-1 with TRBJ2-7, with 9 nucleotides matching TRBD1. CDR1 and CDR2 from the germline V gene are MGHDK and SYGVNS. J gave up 4 bases and V 3 bases, and 16 bases lay outside the gene matches. The CDR3 sequence is 18 residues long. CDR3 DNA sequence: TGTGCCAGCAGTGAGATGGGACAGGGCCCTGAAGCCTCTTACGAGCAGTACTTC. This translates into CASSEMGQGPEASYEQYF.

The J gene is TRBJ2-5, the V gene TRBV5-6, with D maybe TRBD2 (5 bases). V gave up 2 bases and J gave up 5 bases, with 10 bases separating them. Germline CDR1 SGHDT, CDR2 YYEEEE. This CDR3 has 13 amino acids. Here the CDR3 reads CASSFWSGETQYF. In DNA, the CDR3 is TGTGCCAGCAGCTTTTGGAGCGGTGAGACCCAGTACTTC.

The V gene is TRBV7-2, the J gene TRBJ1-3, with a weak D call TRBD1 (6 bases). Trimming stripped 7 bases from V and 4 bases from J, with 17 bases between. The CDR3 is 15 residues long. Germline lookup yields CDR1 SGHTA and CDR2 FQGNSA. The CDR3 region is CASTATGQGGNTIYF. In DNA, the CDR3 is TGTGCCAGCACCGCGACAGGTCAAGGAGGAAACACCATATATTTT.

This chain uses TRBV7-2 with TRBJ1-2; D not certain. The CDR3 spans 12 residues. Germline V gene data show CDR1 as SGHTA and CDR2 as FQGNSA. V dropped 4 bases and J dropped 6 bases, with 9 bases sitting between them. The CDR3 bases are TGTGCCAGCAGCTGGCCGGGGAATGGCTACACCTTC. This translates into CASSWPGNGYTF.

The chain uses TRBV7-9 and TRBJ1-2; 7 bases are shared with TRBD1. The CDR3 sequence is 13 residues long. CDR1 and CDR2 (germline): SEHNR, FQNEAQ (reference sequence). The junction had 7 bases not matched to a gene; V was cut back by 5 bases and J by 7 bases. CDR3 loop: CASSLGTASGYTF. The CDR3 DNA sequence: TGTGCCAGCAGCCTCGGGACAGCGAGTGGCTACACCTTC.

The rearrangement uses TRBV4-3 and TRBJ1-3, with no clear D. Trimming took 0 bases from V and 0 from J, leaving 9 bases between them. The CDR3 loop spans 16 amino acids. Germline CDR1 LGHNA, CDR2 YSLEER. This chain's CDR3 is CASSQEWRGSGNTIYF. CDR3 DNA sequence: TGCGCCAGCAGCCAAGAGTGGCGGGGCTCTGGAAACACCATATATTTT.

The rearrangement uses TRBV29-1 and TRBJ1-5; TRBD1 matches at 9 bases. Germline V CDR1 and CDR2: SQVTM, ANQGSEA. This CDR3 region has 15 residues. The trim removed 7 bases at V and 2 bases at J, leaving 9 bases unmatched. CDR3 in DNA: TGCAGCGCTGTACTACAGGGGGCGGGCAATCAGCCCCAGCATTTT. This encodes CSAVLQGAGNQPQHF. The full variable domain, in which reference TRBV29-1 and TRBJ1-5 provide the parts outside the CDR3, is SAVISQKPSRDICQRGTSLTIQCQVDSQVTMMFWYRQQPGQSLTLIATANQGSEATYESGFVIDKFPISRPNLTFSTLTVSNMSPEDSSIYLCSAVLQGAGNQPQHFGDGTRLSIL.

V is TRBV15 and J is TRBJ2-7; 7 bases are a match to TRBD2. The CDR3 sequence is 14 residues long. V lost 5 bases to trimming and J lost 0 bases; unmatched junction nucleotides: 4. CDR1 is LNHNV, CDR2 YYDKDF, per germline (reference sequence). This CDR3 is CATSGRDYSYEQYF. The CDR3, as DNA: TGTGCCACCAGCGGCAGGGACTACTCCTACGAGCAGTACTTC.

The rearrangement links TRBV6-6 to TRBJ1-1; 8 bases agree with TRBD1. After removal of 6 bases from V and 0 bases from J, the junction contained 6 bases not matched to a gene. There are 15 residues in the CDR3. CDR1 and CDR2 from the germline V gene are MNHNY and SVGAGI (reference sequence). The CDR3 region is CASRTSGQVNTEAFF. The CDR3 DNA reads TGTGCCAGCAGGACTTCGGGACAGGTGAACACTGAAGCTTTCTTT.

This clone showed up just a few times. This chain links TRBV29-1 with TRBJ1-1; 8 nucleotides match TRBD1. This CDR3 spans 14 amino acids. The V gene's germline CDR1 is SQVTM and CDR2 ANQGSEA. The junction had 7 bases not matched to a gene; V was cut back by 2 bases and J by 5 bases. CDR3 bases: TGCAGCGTTGAAAAACAGGGGGTAGATACTGAAGCTTTCTTT. Residues: CSVEKQGVDTEAFF.

J is TRBJ2-3 and V is TRBV7-9; D unresolved. This CDR3 is built from 16 residues. Trimming left V 1 base short and J 0 bases short, with 11 bases between. In germline, CDR1 is SEHNR, CDR2 FQNEAQ (reference sequence). The CDR3 sequence is CASSLGSVTSTDTQYF. CDR3 coding DNA: TGTGCCAGCAGCTTAGGGTCCGTTACTAGCACAGATACGCAGTATTTT.

V and J are TRBV28 and TRBJ1-2, with 7 bases identical to TRBD1. The CDR3 runs 14 residues. The V gene end was trimmed by 10 bases and the J gene end by 4 bases; junction bases not matched to a gene: 12. From germline, CDR1 is MDHEN and CDR2 SYDVKM. The CDR3 region has the DNA TGTGCCATCCCGTCGGGACAGAAAGGCTATGGCTACACCTTC. Protein product: CAIPSGQKGYGYTF.

This chain joins TRBV5-1 and TRBJ2-7, with 7 positions matching TRBD2. V was pared by 1 base and J by 3 bases, with 4 bases of the junction left unmatched. Germline V gene data show CDR1 as SGHRS and CDR2 as YFSETQ. This CDR3 is 14 amino acids long. CDR3: CASSLSGAVYEQYF. CDR3 nucleotides: TGCGCCAGCAGCTTGAGCGGGGCTGTCTACGAGCAGTACTTC.

CDR3 sequence reads: CASSQQVPGNEQFF. CDR3 sequence (DNA): TGCGCCAGCAGCCAACAGGTCCCGGGCAATGAGCAGTTCTTC. The V gene is TRBV5-1, the J gene TRBJ2-1, with D perhaps TRBD1 (5 bases). CDR1 and CDR2 from the germline V gene are SGHRS and YFSETQ. V lost 4 bases, J lost 6 bases, and 14 bases lay in between. CDR3 length equals 14 residues.

The chain carries TRBV30 and TRBJ2-1; the D is unclear. The V and J ends lost 5 bases and 1 base respectively, with 9 bases between them. The CDR3 loop spans 13 amino acids. The germline CDR1 and CDR2 sequences are GTSNPN and SVGIG (reference sequence). DNA for the CDR3: TGTGCCTGGTCAGGTACATCCTACAATGAGCAGTTCTTC. Protein product: CAWSGTSYNEQFF.

V gene TRBV11-2 combines with J gene TRBJ1-6; no reliable D call. Germline V gene sequence: CDR1 SGHAT, CDR2 FQNNGV. Deletions cut 1 base from V and 9 bases from J, with 10 bases between. The CDR3 loop spans 14 amino acids. In DNA form, the CDR3 reads TGTGCCAGCAGCTTAGGTTCGGGTTTTTCACCCCTCCACTTT. It yields the protein CASSLGSGFSPLHF.

In this sample, this clone turned up once. The V call is TRBV27, the J call TRBJ2-1; D is perhaps TRBD1 (6 bases). Germline lookup yields CDR1 MNHEY and CDR2 SMNVEV (reference sequence). This CDR3 has 15 amino acids. V lost 2 bases and J 3 bases, leaving 11 bases between the germline ends. DNA of the CDR3: TGTGCCAGCAGTTTAACGGACAGATTCTACAATGAGCAGTTCTTC. Residues: CASSLTDRFYNEQFF.

CDR3 region: CATKQDLSSYNEQFF. DNA for the CDR3: TGTGCCACCAAACAGGATCTTAGCTCCTACAATGAGCAGTTCTTC. This chain joins TRBV19 and TRBJ2-1; TRBD1 is a possible D gene (5 bases). The CDR3 consists of 15 residues. The V gene's germline CDR1 is LNHDA and CDR2 SQIVND (reference sequence). V lost 10 bases and J lost 0, with 16 bases in between.

The CDR3, as DNA: TGTGCCAGCAGCTTATCGGGGTCCAGCACAGATACGCAGTATTTT. Its translation is CASSLSGSSTDTQYF. V is TRBV7-3 and J is TRBJ2-3; D possibly corresponds to TRBD2 (5 bases). V dropped 2 bases and J dropped 0 bases, with 9 bases sitting between them. From germline, CDR1 is SGHTA and CDR2 FQGTGA. The CDR3 has 15 residues.

This clone was seen a single time. The genes are TRBV6-6 and TRBJ1-1, with D maybe TRBD1 (5 bases). The V end was cut by 0 bases, the J end by 2 bases, with 10 bases between. The CDR3 totals 15 residues. Germline CDR1 MNHNY, CDR2 SVGAGI (reference sequence). The CDR3, as DNA: TGTGCCAGCAGTTACTCAGGGCAGGGTAACACTGAAGCTTTCTTT. Protein: CASSYSGQGNTEAFF.

This chain uses TRBV6-4 with TRBJ2-6, with 10 bases lining up with TRBD1. Germline CDR1 reads MRHNA; CDR2 reads SNTAGT. V was clipped by 5 bases and J by 2 bases; unmatched bases: 3. The CDR3 is made up of 16 amino acids. This CDR3 is CASSKGTGAGANVLTF. CDR3 in DNA: TGTGCCAGCAGTAAGGGGACAGGGGCTGGGGCCAACGTCCTGACTTTC.

The chain links TRBV25-1 to TRBJ2-1; 7 nucleotides match TRBD2. V lost 6 bases, J lost 0 bases, and 11 bases stayed unmatched. The CDR3 is made up of 17 amino acids. Germline CDR1 and CDR2: MGHDK and SYGVNS. The CDR3 sequence: CASSLGGYRSSYNEQFF. The CDR3 DNA reads TGTGCCAGCAGCCTGGGGGGGTATCGGTCCTCCTACAATGAGCAGTTCTTC.

The chain joins TRBV28 to TRBJ2-7, with TRBD2 identical over 12 bases. Germline V lookup: CDR1 MDHEN, CDR2 SYDVKM. V lost 10 bases and J lost 2; bases outside the gene matches: 3. The CDR3 loop spans 13 amino acids. The CDR3 DNA follows: TGTGCCACACTAGCGGGGGGACCCTACGAGCAGTACTTC. Translating it yields CATLAGGPYEQYF.